The 14 T cell receptor beta chains listed next were all sequenced from one sample in a study of control samples from healthy donors and cancer patients. Sequenced by immunoSEQ multiplex PCR; TCRdb stores in-frame clones only, minus some. Here the sample spans around 90,000 clones, 85% being singletons. Sequenced input: blood. The receptors were sampled from a man in his thirties or forties in good health.

The chain links TRBV18 to TRBJ1-2, with D tentatively TRBD1 (6 bases). CDR3 length: 16 amino acids. Germline CDR1 KGHSH, CDR2 LQKENI. With 6 bases removed from V and 0 bases from J, the gap between germline ends came to 17 bases. The CDR3 bases are TGTGCCAGCTCTCCAAGGACAGCCACGACTAACTATGGCTACACCTTC. This encodes CASSPRTATTNYGYTF.

The chain recombines TRBV5-1 with TRBJ1-2; D perhaps matches TRBD1 (6 bases). With 3 bases removed from V and 0 bases from J, the gap between germline ends came to 12 bases. CDR1 SGHRS and CDR2 YFSETQ come from the germline V gene. This CDR3 has 15 residues. In nucleotides, the CDR3 is TGCGCCAGCAGCTCCCGGACAGCAGCTAACTATGGCTACACCTTC. Translated, it gives CASSSRTAANYGYTF.

The gene calls are TRBV19 and TRBJ2-6, with D perhaps being TRBD1 or TRBD2 (5 bases each). CDR1 and CDR2 (germline): LNHDA, SQIVND (reference sequence). CDR3 length: 17 residues. The V end lost 8 bases, the J end lost 2 bases, and 19 bases lay between the germline ends. As DNA, the CDR3 is TGTGCCAGTTCCCGGAGGCAGGGCAACACTGGGGCCAACGTCCTGACTTTC. It specifies CASSRRQGNTGANVLTF.

The chain employs TRBV25-1 and TRBJ1-2; D is unresolved. This CDR3 has 14 amino acids. Trimming cost V 3 bases and J 2 bases, with 10 bases left between them. Germline CDR1 is MGHDK and CDR2 is SYGVNS. In DNA form, the CDR3 reads TGTGCCAGCAGTGATGCTAACAGAAACTATGGCTACACCTTC. Protein sequence: CASSDANRNYGYTF.

The gene calls are TRBV5-5 and TRBJ2-1; a possible D gene is TRBD2 (5 bases). Germline lookup yields CDR1 SGHKS and CDR2 YYEKEE (reference sequence). The CDR3 runs 20 residues. Trimming took 3 bases from V and 2 from J, leaving 27 bases between them. CDR3: CASSSADLGVPTLAYNEQFF. As DNA, the CDR3 is TGTGCCAGCAGCTCCGCCGACCTAGGTGTCCCCACACTAGCCTACAATGAGCAGTTCTTC.

V usage is TRBV19 and J usage is TRBJ1-4; D is possibly TRBD1 (5 bases). The CDR3 covers 14 residues. Germline loops: CDR1 LNHDA, CDR2 SQIVND (reference sequence). The V gene lost 5 bases and the J gene lost 4 bases, with 11 bases spanning the gap. Here the CDR3 reads CASSPGRLNEKLFF. Written as DNA, the CDR3 is TGTGCCAGTAGTCCGGGACGGCTTAATGAAAAACTGTTTTTT.

This chain uses TRBV19 with TRBJ1-1; the match to TRBD1 covers 8 bases. Germline V gene lookup returns CDR1 LNHDA and CDR2 SQIVND (reference sequence). The trim removed 5 bases at V and 5 bases at J, leaving 10 bases unmatched. CDR3 size: 15 residues. The CDR3 region is CASSSGQGGRTEAFF. The CDR3 bases are TGTGCCAGTAGTTCTGGACAGGGAGGAAGGACTGAAGCTTTCTTT. Supplemented by reference TRBV19 and TRBJ1-1, the full variable domain reads DGGITQSPKYLFRKEGQNVTLSCEQNLNHDAMYWYRQDPGQGLRLIYYSQIVNDFQKGDIAEGYSVSREKKESFPLTVTSAQKNPTAFYLCASSSGQGGRTEAFFGQGTRLTVV.

The genes are TRBV15 and TRBJ2-7; TRBD1 aligns across 9 bases. Trimming took 0 bases from V and 2 from J; bases not matched to a gene: 5. CDR3 size: 16 residues. Germline V gives CDR1 LNHNV, CDR2 YYDKDF (reference sequence). Here the CDR3 DNA reads TGTGCCACCAGCAGAGATAGGAGGACAGGGGCCTACGAGCAGTACTTC. As protein: CATSRDRRTGAYEQYF. Together with reference TRBV15 and TRBJ2-7, the CDR3 gives the full variable domain: DAMVIQNPRYQVTQFGKPVTLSCSQTLNHNVMYWYQQKSSQAPKLLFHYYDKDFNNEADTPDNFQSRRPNTSFCFLDIRSPGLGDTAMYLCATSRDRRTGAYEQYFGPGTRLTVT.

This chain joins TRBV12-3 or TRBV12-4 and TRBJ1-2; tentatively, D is TRBD1 (5 bases). The CDR3 is 13 residues long. The V gene lost 3 bases and the J gene lost 3 bases, with 8 bases spanning the gap. This CDR3 is CASSFRDHYGYTF. The CDR3 nucleotides read TGTGCCAGCAGTTTTCGGGACCACTATGGCTACACCTTC.

The chain is built from TRBV28 and TRBJ1-5, with 8 bases identical to TRBD1. The CDR3 is 15 residues long. From germline, CDR1 is MDHEN and CDR2 SYDVKM. With V trimmed by 6 bases and J by 3 bases, 7 bases remained unmatched. The CDR3 spells CASSRGQVFNQPQHF. DNA of the CDR3: TGTGCCAGCAGCCGGGGACAGGTCTTCAATCAGCCCCAGCATTTT.

V and J are TRBV28 and TRBJ1-1; no firm D call. CDR1 and CDR2 from the germline V gene are MDHEN and SYDVKM. The CDR3 spans 13 residues. Trimming left V 2 bases short and J 1 base short, with 5 bases between. CDR3 amino acids: CASSLIRNTEAFF. The CDR3 DNA is TGTGCCAGCAGTTTAATAAGGAACACTGAAGCTTTCTTT. The full variable domain, rest sourced from reference TRBV28 and TRBJ1-1, is DVKVTQSSRYLVKRTGEKVFLECVQDMDHENMFWYRQDPGLGLRLIYFSYDVKMKEKGDIPEGYSVSREKKERFSLILESASTNQTSMYLCASSLIRNTEAFFGQGTRLTVV.

The chain uses TRBV27 and TRBJ1-2; perhaps TRBD1 as D (6 bases). V was trimmed by 2 bases and J by 4 bases, leaving 11 bases between them. CDR1 is MNHEY and CDR2 is SMNVEV in the germline V gene (reference sequence). CDR3 length: 14 residues. This CDR3 is CASSLGGAGYGYTF. The CDR3 DNA is TGTGCCAGCAGTTTAGGGGGCGCCGGCTATGGCTACACCTTC.

The chain combines TRBV27 with TRBJ1-1, with 9 bases that match TRBD1. Germline assignment: CDR1 MNHEY and CDR2 SMNVEV (reference sequence). Trimming at V came to 2 bases and at J to 2 bases, leaving 3 bases not matched to a gene. CDR3 length equals 15 residues. The CDR3 coding sequence is TGTGCCAGCAGTTTAGGGACAGGGCGTAACACTGAAGCTTTCTTT. This gives the protein CASSLGTGRNTEAFF.

V is TRBV5-4 and J is TRBJ2-7; 7 bases are shared with TRBD1. V was pared by 1 base and J by 5 bases, with 6 bases of the junction left unmatched. The CDR3 is 14 amino acids. CDR1 and CDR2 from the germline V gene are SGHNT and YYREEE (reference sequence). The CDR3 loop is CASSLRQGKHEQYF. The CDR3 DNA is TGTGCCAGCAGCTTGAGACAGGGTAAACACGAGCAGTACTTC.